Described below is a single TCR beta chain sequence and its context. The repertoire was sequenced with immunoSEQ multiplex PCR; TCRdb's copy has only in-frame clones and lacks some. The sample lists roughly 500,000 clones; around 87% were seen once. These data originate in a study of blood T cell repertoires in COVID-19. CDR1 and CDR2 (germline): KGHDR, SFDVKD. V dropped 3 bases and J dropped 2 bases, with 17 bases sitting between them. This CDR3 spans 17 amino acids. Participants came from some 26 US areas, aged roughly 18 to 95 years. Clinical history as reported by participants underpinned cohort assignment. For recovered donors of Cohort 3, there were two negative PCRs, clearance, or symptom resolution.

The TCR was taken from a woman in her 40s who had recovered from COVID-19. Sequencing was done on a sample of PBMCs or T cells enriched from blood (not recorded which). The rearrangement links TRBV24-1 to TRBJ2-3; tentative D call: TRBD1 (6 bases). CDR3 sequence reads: CATSDSQGIAITDTQYF. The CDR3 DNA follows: TGTGCCACCAGTGATAGCCAGGGGATAGCTATCACAGATACGCAGTATTTT.